One and the same sample provided the 30 T cell receptor beta chains below, sequenced in a study of blood T cell repertoires in COVID-19 (dated by TCRdb to 2020 to 2022). Library prep was done by the immunoSEQ multiplex PCR assay. Held by TCRdb, this immuneACCESS table contains in-frame sequences only and omits some clones. Under half of the omission traces to an unresolved V gene where checked; the cause of the rest is unknown. The sample data list about 100,000 clones, and roughly nine tenths of these were observed just once. The ten largest clones take up 7.4% of the sample. Sample: peripheral blood. The source is a man aged 25-45 years in a cohort sampled during active COVID-19.

The genes are TRBV7-6 and TRBJ2-7; TRBD1 agrees at 9 bases. J lost 6 bases, V lost 4 bases, and 10 bases had no gene match. Germline V CDR1 and CDR2: SGHVS, FNYEAQ. This CDR3 has 15 amino acids. Here the CDR3 DNA reads TGTGCCAGCAGCTCCTGGACAGGGGTAGTCGCCGAGCAGTACTTC. Protein product: CASSSWTGVVAEQYF.

The chain employs TRBV18 and TRBJ2-7, with 9 positions matching TRBD1. Germline V gene data show CDR1 as KGHSH and CDR2 as LQKENI. This CDR3 comprises 14 residues. Germline trimming cut 6 bases from V and 2 bases from J; bases unmatched to any gene: 5. The CDR3 sequence is CASSSGTGTYEQYF. CDR3 bases: TGTGCCAGCTCCTCCGGGACAGGGACCTACGAGCAGTACTTC.

V gene TRBV10-1 combines with J gene TRBJ1-5, with a possible D match to TRBD1 (5 bases). CDR1 and CDR2 from the germline V gene are WNHNN and SYGVQD (reference sequence). This CDR3 comprises 13 residues. The V and J ends lost 3 bases and 5 bases respectively, with 8 bases between them. Here the CDR3 DNA reads TGCGCCAGCAGTGAAGGCAGGGATCAGCCCCAGCATTTT. Its protein product is CASSEGRDQPQHF.

This chain links TRBV19 with TRBJ1-6; TRBD1 aligns across 11 bases. The ends lost 9 bases at V and 9 bases at J; junction bases unmatched: 34. The length of the CDR3 is 23 residues. Germline-derived CDR1 and CDR2 are LNHDA and SQIVND (reference sequence). The CDR3 bases are TGTGCCAGGCGGGGGGACAGGGGGTCCCCTAACTCGTCTTGGTCCAAGTCTACTTCACCCCTCCACTTT. Protein: CARRGDRGSPNSSWSKSTSPLHF.

The chain recombines TRBV5-1 with TRBJ1-6, with D perhaps TRBD1 (5 bases). The CDR3 contains 17 residues. Germline CDR1 and CDR2: SGHRS and YFSETQ. V was clipped by 3 bases and J by 0 bases, with 13 bases between them. The CDR3 DNA sequence: TGCGCCAGCAGCTCCGCAGGGTCGAGCTCCTATAATTCACCCCTCCACTTT. It yields the protein CASSSAGSSSYNSPLHF.

The chain carries TRBV5-1 and TRBJ1-1; TRBD1 is a possible D gene (5 bases). The ends were cut back, 0 bases at V and 3 bases at J, with 15 bases in the middle. Germline CDR1 reads SGHRS; CDR2 reads YFSETQ. The CDR3 contains 16 residues. The CDR3 bases are TGCGCCAGCAGCTTGGACCAGGGCTATACGCACACTGAAGCTTTCTTT. Its translation: CASSLDQGYTHTEAFF.

The chain has TRBV7-3 and TRBJ2-6; D gene unclear. Germline CDR1 SGHTA, CDR2 FQGTGA. This CDR3 spans 14 amino acids. Trimming took 5 bases from V and 0 from J, leaving 5 bases between them. The CDR3 coding sequence is TGTGCCAGCAGCCCGAGCTCTGGGGCCAACGTCCTGACTTTC. The encoded protein is CASSPSSGANVLTF.

There are a few counts of this clone. The chain combines TRBV4-2 with TRBJ1-1; weak D call: TRBD1 (6 bases). Germline CDR1 and CDR2: LGHNA and YNFKEQ. CDR3 size: 15 residues. V shed 4 bases and J shed 3 bases, with 15 bases lying between them. DNA for the CDR3: TGTGCCAGCAGCCTCGCCTGGGACACTGACACTGAAGCTTTCTTT. Translating gives CASSLAWDTDTEAFF.

The chain employs TRBV24-1 and TRBJ2-3; unclear D gene. Germline values: CDR1 KGHDR, CDR2 SFDVKD. The CDR3 has 13 residues. Trimming took 8 bases from V and 1 from J, leaving 9 bases between them. CDR3 amino acids: CATMQDRTDTQYF. For the CDR3, the DNA is TGTGCCACCATGCAGGATCGCACAGATACGCAGTATTTT.

This clone was observed a few times. The V and J genes are TRBV27 and TRBJ2-3, with D possibly matching TRBD2 (6 bases). Germline CDR1 and CDR2: MNHEY and SMNVEV (reference sequence). V was pared by 6 bases and J by 2 bases, with 12 bases between. CDR3 size: 14 residues. DNA for the CDR3: TGTGCCAGCAGGACCGGAGGGGACACAGATACGCAGTATTTT. It yields the protein CASRTGGDTDTQYF.

V usage is TRBV7-2 and J usage is TRBJ1-5; maybe TRBD1 (6 bases). Trimming removed 3 bases at V and 5 bases at J, with 11 bases between. CDR1 and CDR2 from the germline V gene are SGHTA and FQGNSA. This CDR3 has 14 residues. The CDR3 DNA reads as TGTGCCAGCAGCTTGGACAGTGGGGATCAGCCCCAGCATTTT. It translates to CASSLDSGDQPQHF.

The genes are TRBV5-1 and TRBJ2-7; D may be TRBD1 (6 bases). The CDR3 consists of 13 residues. Between the trimmed V and J ends, which lost 7 bases and 1 base, there was a span of 12 bases. Per germline, CDR1 SGHRS and CDR2 YFSETQ. The DNA for the CDR3 is TGCGCCAGCCACCAGACAGGATCCTACGAGCAGTACTTC. This encodes CASHQTGSYEQYF.

The V gene is TRBV9, the J gene TRBJ2-3, with 10 bases aligning to TRBD2. The germline V gene has CDR1 SGDLS and CDR2 YYNGEE. V was pared by 6 bases and J by 3 bases, with 7 bases of the junction left unmatched. This CDR3 has 15 residues. The CDR3 reads CASTNSGGRTDTQYF. In nucleotides, the CDR3 is TGTGCCAGCACCAATAGCGGGGGGCGGACAGATACGCAGTATTTT.

The V and J genes are TRBV7-9 and TRBJ2-3; D is unclear. The V gene lost 5 bases and the J gene lost 6 bases, with 12 bases spanning the gap. The V gene's germline CDR1 is SEHNR and CDR2 FQNEAQ (reference sequence). CDR3 length: 13 residues. CDR3: CASSLGPADTQYF. The CDR3 nucleotides read TGTGCCAGCAGCCTGGGCCCCGCCGATACGCAGTATTTT.

J is TRBJ1-5 and V is TRBV11-3, with 8 nucleotides matching TRBD1. The CDR3 is 18 residues long. V was clipped by 0 bases and J by 0 bases; unmatched bases: 7. Germline values: CDR1 SGHNT, CDR2 YENEEA. The CDR3 bases are TGTGCCAGCAGCTTAGACCTTCGGACAGGGCTTAGCAATCAGCCCCAGCATTTT. It yields the protein CASSLDLRTGLSNQPQHF.

The V call is TRBV5-4, the J call TRBJ2-5; tentatively, D is TRBD1 (5 bases). There are 14 residues in the CDR3. Trimming left V 4 bases short and J 3 bases short, with 13 bases between. CDR1 and CDR2 (germline): SGHNT, YYREEE (reference sequence). This chain's CDR3 is CASSPVDREETQYF. As DNA, the CDR3 is TGTGCCAGCAGCCCCGTAGACAGAGAAGAGACCCAGTACTTC.

V gene TRBV18 combines with J gene TRBJ2-6; possibly TRBD2 for D (6 bases). V lost 0 bases and J 0 bases, leaving 18 bases between the germline ends. The CDR3 consists of 20 residues. The V gene's germline CDR1 is KGHSH and CDR2 LQKENI. The CDR3 loop reads CASSPPGSGAKTSGANVLTF. The CDR3 DNA reads as TGTGCCAGCTCACCACCAGGGTCGGGAGCCAAGACCTCTGGGGCCAACGTCCTGACTTTC.

V is TRBV7-9 and J is TRBJ1-2; no definite D call. Germline V gives CDR1 SEHNR, CDR2 FQNEAQ (reference sequence). The ends were cut back, 5 bases at V and 0 bases at J, with 16 bases in the middle. The CDR3 is 16 amino acids. DNA for the CDR3: TGTGCCAGCAGCGATCACGGGGTCAGAACTAACTATGGCTACACCTTC. This translates into CASSDHGVRTNYGYTF.

This clone was counted between two and nine times. This sequence joins TRBV18 and TRBJ2-7, with 11 bases aligning to TRBD2. The CDR3 is 14 amino acids. Trimming took 6 bases from V and 3 from J; bases not matched to a gene: 4. Germline CDR1 and CDR2: KGHSH and LQKENI. CDR3 loop: CASSPGTSGYEQYF. The CDR3 region has the DNA TGTGCCAGCTCGCCCGGGACTAGCGGCTACGAGCAGTACTTC.

CDR3 region: CAITGGETDTQYF. CDR3 nucleotide sequence: TGTGCCATCACAGGGGGTGAGACAGATACGCAGTATTTT. This chain links TRBV10-3 with TRBJ2-3, with 7 bases fitting TRBD1. The length of the CDR3 is 13 residues. V was clipped by 7 bases and J by 3 bases; unmatched bases: 4. CDR1 is ENHRY, CDR2 SYGVKD, per germline.

V usage is TRBV7-3 and J usage is TRBJ1-3, with 8 bases identical to TRBD1. Germline V gene data show CDR1 as SGHTA and CDR2 as FQGTGA. V trimming: 4 bases; J trimming: 0 bases; junction bases outside the gene matches: 14. This CDR3 comprises 19 residues. The CDR3 region is CASSSTGAQTQNSGNTIYF. The CDR3 coding sequence is TGTGCCAGCAGCTCGACAGGGGCCCAGACCCAAAACTCTGGAAACACCATATATTTT.

This chain joins TRBV28 and TRBJ2-7; TRBD1 agrees at 8 bases. The germline V gene has CDR1 MDHEN and CDR2 SYDVKM. The CDR3 has 14 amino acids. Unmatched junction bases numbered 4, after V lost 6 bases and J lost 0 bases. The CDR3 is CASRRTGGSYEQYF. The DNA for the CDR3 is TGTGCCAGCAGGAGAACAGGGGGCTCCTACGAGCAGTACTTC.

V is TRBV21-1 and J is TRBJ2-7; TRBD2, the table's D call, lacks a check against the DNA. TRBV21-1 has pseudogene status. The CDR3 sequence is 14 residues long. CDR3 amino acids: CASNPFGGSYEQYF. The CDR3 DNA follows: TGTGCCAGCAATCCATTTGGAGGTTCCTACGAGCAGTACTTC.

The chain uses TRBV6-2 or TRBV6-3 and TRBJ2-3, with D possibly TRBD2 on 5 matching bases. The CDR3 extends over 12 amino acids. The germline gives CDR1 MNHEY, CDR2 SVGEGT. V dropped 5 bases and J dropped 4 bases, with 7 bases sitting between them. CDR3 nucleotide sequence: TGTGCCAGCAGTCGACTACCAGATACGCAGTATTTT. This translates into CASSRLPDTQYF.

The chain joins TRBV7-8 to TRBJ1-1; D might be TRBD1 (5 bases). The V gene's germline CDR1 is SGHVS and CDR2 FQNEAQ. CDR3 length equals 13 residues. Trimming cost V 5 bases and J 4 bases, with 11 bases left between them. CDR3 sequence reads: CASSQNQGTEAFF. CDR3 in DNA: TGTGCCAGCAGCCAAAACCAGGGCACTGAAGCTTTCTTT.

This clone was detected a few times. A junction end diverges from the germline sequence, so it may reflect a read error. The gene calls are TRBV10-3 and TRBJ2-6; D is perhaps TRBD2 (6 bases). The CDR3 is 19 residues long. From germline, CDR1 is ENHRY and CDR2 SYGVKD. The CDR3 DNA is TGTGCCATCAGGGAGTATAGGACTACGCCGAGCTCTGGGGCCAACGTCCTGACTTTC. It specifies CAIREYRTTPSSGANVLTF.

The chain employs TRBV5-1 and TRBJ2-1, with D possibly being TRBD2 (5 bases). Germline V gene lookup returns CDR1 SGHRS and CDR2 YFSETQ. CDR3 length: 14 residues. V dropped 5 bases and J dropped 0 bases, with 9 bases sitting between them. DNA of the CDR3: TGCGCCAGCAGGGAGCGGAGCTCCTACAATGAGCAGTTCTTC. Translation: CASRERSSYNEQFF.

In this sample, this clone turned up once. The rearrangement links TRBV18 to TRBJ2-5; D is possibly TRBD1 (6 bases). Trimming took 1 base from V and 5 from J, leaving 11 bases between them. The CDR3 runs to 14 residues. Germline V gene lookup returns CDR1 KGHSH and CDR2 LQKENI. The CDR3 bases are TGTGCCAGCTCACCACAAGGGGGTCGGGAGACCCAGTACTTC. Its protein product is CASSPQGGRETQYF.

The chain has TRBV5-1 and TRBJ2-3, with 10 bases that match TRBD2. There are 15 residues in the CDR3. The ends lost 5 bases at V and 2 bases at J; junction bases unmatched: 5. Germline CDR1 SGHRS, CDR2 YFSETQ. The CDR3: CASSFLAGATDTQYF. CDR3 in DNA: TGCGCCAGCAGTTTCCTAGCGGGGGCCACAGATACGCAGTATTTT. The complete variable domain, with remaining parts taken from reference TRBV5-1 and TRBJ2-3, reads KAGVTQTPRYLIKTRGQQVTLSCSPISGHRSVSWYQQTPGQGLQFLFEYFSETQRNKGNFPGRFSGRQFSNSRSEMNVSTLELGDSALYLCASSFLAGATDTQYFGPGTRLTVL.

The chain links TRBV7-9 to TRBJ1-2, with 10 positions matching TRBD1. The germline gives CDR1 SEHNR, CDR2 FQNEAQ (reference sequence). The CDR3 runs 15 residues. Trimming cost V 1 base and J 7 bases; bases outside gene matches: 6. CDR3 in DNA: TGTGCCAGCAGCTTAGACTGGACAGGGGGATTTGGCTACACCTTC. Translation gives CASSLDWTGGFGYTF.